This T cell receptor beta chain was sequenced during a study of T cells expressing NK-cell markers. TCRdb re-analyzed the 5' RACE reads; it lists each CDR3 protein once, without DNA. Found here are about 160,000 distinct CDR3 sequences; the top ten clones hold around 20%. This CDR3 spans 17 amino acids. This sequence was found in a woman between 18 and 75 years old in good health. Sample: blood T cells: a sorted CD56 or NKG2C T cell subset, CD4+ or CD8+ T cells, or bulk PBMC T cells (not recorded which). The chain combines TRBV21-1 with TRBJ2-7; checking the TCRdb D call of TRBD2 is not possible without DNA. TRBV21-1 is a pseudogene. CDR3 loop: CASSKSVSAGPSPEQYF.